The clone carrying this TCR beta chain was found many times. The antigen is unknown. This specimen belongs to a study of T cell repertoires in cytomegalovirus infection. Study details: Matching HLA type and CMV infection were both indicated by public TCR beta signatures.

The V end was cut by 6 bases, the J end by 2 bases, with 18 bases between. The germline CDR1 and CDR2 sequences are MNHEY and SVGEGT. CDR3 size: 16 residues. Each CDR3 protein is one row after TCRdb ran MiXCR on the reads. Found here are 200,000 to 300,000 distinct CDR3 sequences, approximately 13% of them singletons; the top ten hold 1.5% to 2%. General observations from the study: Using cumulative public TCR beta family frequency, the authors identified those who carried CMV together with the relevant HLA. The ex vivo response showed dominance by HLA-C-restricted CMV-specific TCR beta clonotypes.

The receptor comes from a human donor in good health (CMV status not recorded). Some clones in this sample may be carry-over from other donors' samples. The V call is TRBV6-2 or TRBV6-3, the J call TRBJ2-3, with D maybe TRBD2 (5 bases). Material: PBMCs. CDR3 sequence reads: CASRRLSGALTDTQYF. Here the CDR3 DNA reads TGTGCCAGCAGGCGTTTAAGCGGAGCCCTCACAGATACGCAGTATTTT.